These 27 T cell receptor beta chains originate from one sample sequenced in a study of PD-L1 blockade in urothelial cancer. The protocol was immunoSEQ multiplex PCR, while the TCRdb copy is restricted to in-frame clones and leaves out a portion. The sample lists about 84,000 clones, around 80% occurring once. Material: PBMCs, obtained around atezolizumab (anti-PD-L1) treatment. The receptors shown here come from a man aged 65 to 79 with urothelial cancer.

Written as DNA, the CDR3 is TGCGCCAGCAGCTGGACAGGGGCGGAGGCGACAGATACGCAGTATTTT. The encoded protein is CASSWTGAEATDTQYF. The chain employs TRBV5-1 and TRBJ2-3, with TRBD1 identical over 9 bases. The CDR3 covers 16 residues. Germline CDR1 and CDR2: SGHRS and YFSETQ. V lost 3 bases, J lost 3 bases, and 8 bases stayed unmatched.

This clone was picked up a small number of times. V and J are TRBV6-6 and TRBJ1-1, with 9 bases matching TRBD1. The CDR3 runs 15 residues. J lost 6 bases, V lost 2 bases, and 7 bases had no gene match. Germline lookup yields CDR1 MNHNY and CDR2 SVGAGI (reference sequence). For the CDR3, the DNA is TGTGCCAGCAGTTACAGCGGGACAGGGCGCGCTGAAGCTTTCTTT. It specifies CASSYSGTGRAEAFF.

The chain couples TRBV4-2 to TRBJ1-3; no clear D gene. This CDR3 is 16 amino acids long. In germline, CDR1 is LGHNA, CDR2 YNFKEQ. V gave up 0 bases and J gave up 0 bases, with 9 bases separating them. CDR3 residues: CASSQENTNSGNTIYF. CDR3 coding DNA: TGTGCCAGCAGCCAAGAGAACACAAACTCTGGAAACACCATATATTTT.

CDR3 amino acids: CASSLDTSAYGYTF. DNA of the CDR3: TGCGCCAGCAGTCTGGACACCTCTGCCTATGGCTACACCTTC. The rearrangement uses TRBV5-1 and TRBJ1-2; tentatively, D is TRBD1 (5 bases). The ends were cut back, 5 bases at V and 4 bases at J, with 15 bases in the middle. Germline lookup yields CDR1 SGHRS and CDR2 YFSETQ. The CDR3 is 14 residues long.

The V and J genes are TRBV21-1 and TRBJ2-5; the table's D call TRBD2 went unverified against the DNA. TRBV21-1 is shown as a pseudogene. The CDR3 loop spans 14 amino acids. CDR3 residues: CASSRTLREETQYF. The CDR3, as DNA: TGTGCCAGCAGCCGGACGCTACGGGAGGAGACCCAGTACTTC.

The rearrangement uses TRBV6-1 and TRBJ1-2, with TRBD1 matching over 7 bases. Germline CDR1 is MNHNS and CDR2 is SASEGT. V shed 0 bases and J 3 bases; nucleotides not matched to a gene: 4. CDR3 length: 15 amino acids. CDR3 sequence: CASSEAPGGYYGYTF. The CDR3 DNA is TGTGCCAGCAGTGAAGCCCCAGGGGGGTACTATGGCTACACCTTC.

V usage is TRBV7-2 and J usage is TRBJ1-1, with a possible D match to TRBD1 (5 bases). The germline V gene has CDR1 SGHTA and CDR2 FQGNSA. The CDR3 extends over 14 amino acids. With 7 bases removed from V and 2 bases from J, the gap between germline ends came to 14 bases. CDR3 DNA: TGTGCCAGCACTCAAACTGGGGCCAACACTGAAGCTTTCTTT. This sequence encodes CASTQTGANTEAFF.

The CDR3 DNA follows: TGTGCCTGGAGTGTACTCGCGACAGGGCATGCTTTCTTT. Translating gives CAWSVLATGHAFF. V is TRBV30 and J is TRBJ1-1; TRBD1 matches 7 bases. After removal of 0 bases from V and 11 bases from J, the junction contained 9 bases not matched to a gene. Germline lookup yields CDR1 GTSNPN and CDR2 SVGIG (reference sequence). The CDR3 spans 13 residues.

The V and J genes are TRBV7-9 and TRBJ2-1; D is uncertain. The V end was cut by 1 base, the J end by 7 bases, with 11 bases between. The CDR3 spans 14 residues. Germline lookup yields CDR1 SEHNR and CDR2 FQNEAQ (reference sequence). The CDR3: CASSLDGQWNEQFF. The CDR3 region has the DNA TGTGCCAGCAGCTTAGATGGTCAGTGGAATGAGCAGTTCTTC.

This clone was seen only once. At one end the junction does not follow the germline gene, possibly because of a read error. V and J are TRBV5-6 and TRBJ2-1; weak D call: TRBD2 (5 bases). This CDR3 has 14 amino acids. CDR1 SGHDT and CDR2 YYEEEE come from the germline V gene. In nucleotides, the CDR3 is TGTACCAGCAGCTTACGCTGGCGGGACAATGAGCAGTTCTTC. Encoded protein: CTSSLRWRDNEQFF.

The chain links TRBV19 to TRBJ1-4; weak D call: TRBD1 (5 bases). The CDR3 loop spans 15 amino acids. The V gene lost 3 bases and the J gene lost 8 bases, with 16 bases spanning the gap. CDR1 and CDR2 (germline): LNHDA, SQIVND (reference sequence). In nucleotides, the CDR3 is TGTGCCAGTAGTATCTCAGGGCTCTATAGGGAAAAACTGTTTTTT. Its translation: CASSISGLYREKLFF.

This rearrangement joins TRBV2 to TRBJ2-7, with 12 positions matching TRBD1. The CDR3 contains 15 residues. The germline V gene has CDR1 SNHLY and CDR2 FYNNEI. V shed 6 bases and J 3 bases; nucleotides not matched to a gene: 6. The DNA of the CDR3 is TGTGCCAGCAGGGGACAGGGGGCCTTCAACTACGAGCAGTACTTC. This translates into CASRGQGAFNYEQYF.

J is TRBJ1-2 and V is TRBV4-1; unclear D gene. This CDR3 contains 14 residues. The V end was cut by 3 bases, the J end by 2 bases, with 10 bases between. Germline CDR1 is MGHRA and CDR2 is YSYEKL. This CDR3 is CASSQETRNYGYTF. CDR3 coding DNA: TGCGCCAGCAGCCAGGAAACGAGGAACTATGGCTACACCTTC.

The genes are TRBV5-4 and TRBJ2-2; perhaps TRBD1 as D (6 bases). CDR1 and CDR2 (germline): SGHNT, YYREEE (reference sequence). V lost 5 bases and J 1 base, leaving 12 bases between the germline ends. The CDR3 spans 15 residues. The CDR3 loop is CASSRGGQNTGELFF. In DNA, the CDR3 is TGTGCCAGCAGTCGAGGGGGTCAGAACACCGGGGAGCTGTTTTTT.

The chain recombines TRBV6-5 with TRBJ1-2; D gene unclear. V dropped 2 bases and J dropped 7 bases, with 17 bases sitting between them. The length of the CDR3 is 15 residues. CDR1 and CDR2 from the germline V gene are MNHEY and SVGAGI. In DNA, the CDR3 is TGTGCCAGCAGTTACCAGTTATCTGCTTATTCTGGCTACACCTTC. It encodes CASSYQLSAYSGYTF.

The rearrangement joins TRBV7-2 to TRBJ2-5; 8 nucleotides align to TRBD1. Germline V gene lookup returns CDR1 SGHTA and CDR2 FQGNSA. V dropped 3 bases and J dropped 5; count of bases not matched to a gene: 5. This CDR3 is 14 amino acids long. CDR3 nucleotide sequence: TGTGCCAGCAGCTTCCAGGGGGCTTGGGAGACCCAGTACTTC. Its protein is CASSFQGAWETQYF. Drawing the rest from reference TRBV7-2 and TRBJ2-5, the complete variable domain is GAGVSQSPSNKVTEKGKDVELRCDPISGHTALYWYRQSLGQGLEFLIYFQGNSAPDKSGLPSDRFSAERTGGSVSTLTIQRTQQEDSAVYLCASSFQGAWETQYFGPGTRLLVL.

The J gene is TRBJ2-7, the V gene TRBV2, with 9 bases lining up with TRBD1. From germline, CDR1 is SNHLY and CDR2 FYNNEI. The length of the CDR3 is 14 residues. The trim removed 7 bases at V and 5 bases at J, leaving 9 bases unmatched. CDR3 in DNA: TGTGCCAGCAACCTCGGGACAGGGCGCGACGAGCAGTACTTC. This gives the protein CASNLGTGRDEQYF.

The rearrangement uses TRBV7-9 and TRBJ2-2; 9 positions agree with TRBD2. CDR1 and CDR2 (germline): SEHNR, FQNEAQ (reference sequence). Trimming removed 5 bases from V and 4 bases from J; junction bases left unmatched: 5. This CDR3 spans 15 amino acids. CDR3 in DNA: TGTGCCAGCAGCGCTAGCGGGGCGAGCACCGGGGAGCTGTTTTTT. This translates into CASSASGASTGELFF.

This rearrangement joins TRBV6-5 to TRBJ2-7; 10 nucleotides match TRBD2. Losses at the gene ends were 2 bases for V and 3 bases for J; bases not matched to a gene: 7. There are 16 residues in the CDR3. From germline, CDR1 is MNHEY and CDR2 SVGAGI. This chain's CDR3 is CASSYQAGGPGYEQYF. CDR3 bases: TGTGCCAGCAGTTACCAAGCGGGAGGGCCAGGCTACGAGCAGTACTTC.

The chain links TRBV5-1 to TRBJ2-3, with D maybe TRBD1 (5 bases). The V and J ends lost 4 bases and 5 bases respectively, with 11 bases between them. Germline V lookup: CDR1 SGHRS, CDR2 YFSETQ. The CDR3 spans 13 residues. The CDR3 nucleotides are TGCGCCAGCAGCCTCCCGACAGAAGATACGCAGTATTTT. Protein product: CASSLPTEDTQYF.

The J gene is TRBJ1-1, the V gene TRBV6-5; D possibly corresponds to TRBD1 (5 bases). V was shortened by 0 bases and J by 2 bases, with 7 bases between the two germline ends. This CDR3 has 14 amino acids. From germline, CDR1 is MNHEY and CDR2 SVGAGI. The CDR3 sequence is CASSYSGTNTEAFF. The CDR3, as DNA: TGTGCCAGCAGTTACTCCGGGACTAACACTGAAGCTTTCTTT.

The chain couples TRBV5-6 to TRBJ2-3, with 9 bases matching TRBD1. CDR1 is SGHDT, CDR2 YYEEEE, per germline. The CDR3 runs 16 residues. The ends lost 2 bases at V and 4 bases at J; junction bases unmatched: 8. The CDR3 nucleotides are TGTGCCAGCAGCTTCCCAGGGACAGGGAGTGCAGATACGCAGTATTTT. Its translation: CASSFPGTGSADTQYF.

The gene calls are TRBV27 and TRBJ2-5; D possibly corresponds to TRBD1 (6 bases). The CDR3 totals 14 residues. Trimming cost V 3 bases and J 3 bases, with 11 bases left between them. The germline V gene has CDR1 MNHEY and CDR2 SMNVEV (reference sequence). The CDR3 sequence: CASSLGALKETQYF. The DNA for the CDR3 is TGTGCCAGCAGTTTGGGGGCGCTCAAAGAGACCCAGTACTTC.

This clone was counted a few times. The J gene is TRBJ1-1, the V gene TRBV18; 7 nucleotides match TRBD1. Germline V gene data show CDR1 as KGHSH and CDR2 as LQKENI. Unmatched junction bases numbered 13, after V lost 4 bases and J lost 5 bases. This CDR3 has 16 residues. The CDR3 nucleotides are TGTGCCAGCTCACTTCGACAGGGTGGGGGGCGAACTGAAGCTTTCTTT. This gives the protein CASSLRQGGGRTEAFF.

The chain joins TRBV27 to TRBJ2-7, with a tentative D call TRBD2 (6 bases). Germline CDR1 is MNHEY and CDR2 is SMNVEV (reference sequence). The CDR3 has 14 residues. V gave up 6 bases and J gave up 5 bases, with 17 bases separating them. CDR3 nucleotides: TGTGCCAGCAGGGAGATCGAGGGAGGCAACGAGCAGTACTTC. Protein sequence: CASREIEGGNEQYF.

The chain employs TRBV6-1 and TRBJ2-7, with D perhaps matching TRBD1 (5 bases). Trimming shortened V by 7 bases and J by 2 bases, and 15 bases separated the two germline ends. CDR3 size: 14 residues. Per the germline V gene, CDR1 is MNHNS and CDR2 is SASEGT. This CDR3 reads CASTPDSPPYEQYF. For the CDR3, the DNA is TGTGCCAGCACCCCTGACAGCCCTCCCTACGAGCAGTACTTC.

This sequence joins TRBV12-5 and TRBJ2-1; tentatively, D is TRBD2 (6 bases). This CDR3 spans 14 amino acids. Trimming pared 4 bases from V and 5 bases from J, leaving 12 bases between. Germline CDR1 and CDR2: LGHNT and FRNRAP. The CDR3: CASGSTGGHNEQFF. Written as DNA, the CDR3 is TGTGCTAGTGGTTCCACCGGGGGTCACAATGAGCAGTTCTTC.